These T cell receptor beta chains were read from a single sample in a study of neurological immune-mediated disorders. MiXCR, run by TCRdb on the 5' RACE reads, gives a single entry per CDR3 protein. The sample contains 66,000 or so distinct CDR3 sequences, nearly 3.5% of which appear only once. Sequencing was carried out using PBMCs. The receptor source for this set is a man aged 35 to 55 with multiple sclerosis. CDR3s leave out the opening cysteine and the closing phenylalanine or tryptophan. D genes are given only for firm matches.

D: NA; length: 13; J: TRBJ1-1; V: TRBV20-1; CDR3: SARTVGRLNTEAF
D: NA; length: 13; J: TRBJ2-3; V: TRBV7-2; CDR3: ASSPTPKWTDTQY
D: NA; length: 12; J: TRBJ1-2; V: TRBV27; CDR3: ASSLVGNNYGYT
D: NA; length: 11; J: TRBJ2-2; V: TRBV6-4; CDR3: ASSGADTGELF
D: NA; length: 12; J: TRBJ1-6; V: TRBV12-3/TRBV12-4; CDR3: ASSFGRADSPLH
D: NA; length: 12; J: TRBJ1-4; V: TRBV7-6; CDR3: ASSLEADNEKLF
D: NA; length: 15; J: TRBJ2-7; V: TRBV12-3/TRBV12-4; CDR3: ASSSFGGGGAPYEQY
D: NA; length: 11; J: TRBJ2-7; V: TRBV2; CDR3: ASRKADGWEQY
D: NA; length: 12; J: TRBJ2-6; V: TRBV10-3; CDR3: ATPDSSGANVLT
D: NA; length: 13; J: TRBJ1-5; V: TRBV20-1; CDR3: SALNLVEGDQPQH
D: TRBD2; length: 13; J: TRBJ2-5; V: TRBV7-9; CDR3: ASSRRRGGEETQY
D: TRBD1; length: 11; J: TRBJ2-7; V: TRBV15; CDR3: ATSRDRPYEQY
D: TRBD1; length: 11; J: TRBJ1-3; V: TRBV20-1; CDR3: SATQGAGNTIY
D: TRBD1; length: 15; J: TRBJ2-2; V: TRBV5-1; CDR3: ASSLGVTGTATGELF
D: TRBD1; length: 13; J: TRBJ1-1; V: TRBV5-1; CDR3: ASSFRQGLDTEAF
D: NA; length: 15; J: TRBJ2-7; V: TRBV5-1; CDR3: ASRSRPRGGARDEQY
D: NA; length: 12; J: TRBJ2-1; V: TRBV5-1; CDR3: ASSPFTGSHEQF
D: NA; length: 13; J: TRBJ2-6; V: TRBV5-5; CDR3: ASSFGGSGANVLT
D: NA; length: 16; J: TRBJ2-1; V: TRBV10-2; CDR3: ASSESVLLARGGNEQF
D: TRBD2; length: 16; J: TRBJ2-1; V: TRBV7-8; CDR3: ASSLATPGGAIAFEQF
D: NA; length: 10; J: TRBJ1-1; V: TRBV2; CDR3: ASSGQSTEAF
D: NA; length: 9; J: TRBJ1-1; V: TRBV29-1; CDR3: SVTGNTEAF
D: NA; length: 11; J: TRBJ1-1; V: TRBV20-1; CDR3: SARDTGNTEAF
D: TRBD2; length: 13; J: TRBJ2-1; V: TRBV5-1; CDR3: ASSVTSGGNNEQF
D: NA; length: 12; J: TRBJ2-3; V: TRBV20-1; CDR3: SARSGTITDTQY
D: TRBD1; length: 15; J: TRBJ1-2; V: TRBV5-1; CDR3: ASRSGTGGDSNYGYT
D: TRBD2; length: 11; J: TRBJ2-1; V: TRBV20-1; CDR3: SAPRTSGNEQF
D: NA; length: 15; J: TRBJ2-3; V: TRBV7-6; CDR3: ASSLGIGGPSTDTQY
D: NA; length: 12; J: TRBJ1-1; V: TRBV2; CDR3: ASSETAGRTEAF
D: NA; length: 10; J: TRBJ2-2; V: TRBV12-3/TRBV12-4; CDR3: ASSQYTGELF
D: NA; length: 12; J: TRBJ2-7; V: TRBV20-1; CDR3: SAEHSALGYEQY
D: NA; length: 12; J: TRBJ2-7; V: TRBV12-3/TRBV12-4; CDR3: ASSFDGLTYEQY
D: NA; length: 13; J: TRBJ2-3; V: TRBV10-2; CDR3: ASSLASSGTDTQY
D: TRBD1; length: 15; J: TRBJ1-1; V: TRBV27; CDR3: ASSPTDRDVRNTEAF
D: NA; length: 13; J: TRBJ2-2; V: TRBV12-3/TRBV12-4; CDR3: ASTQQGRDTGELF
D: TRBD1; length: 13; J: TRBJ1-4; V: TRBV2; CDR3: ASSETTGWNEKLF
D: TRBD2; length: 13; J: TRBJ2-4; V: TRBV5-1; CDR3: ASSLDGGAENIQY
D: NA; length: 14; J: TRBJ1-4; V: TRBV7-9; CDR3: ASSLGAGQRNEKLF
D: NA; length: 17; J: TRBJ2-4; V: TRBV5-6; CDR3: ASSPRDPGRTLAKNIQY
D: NA; length: 13; J: TRBJ1-1; V: TRBV3-1; CDR3: ASSQSGTLNTEAF
D: NA; length: 10; J: TRBJ2-7; V: TRBV12-3/TRBV12-4; CDR3: ASSLGPWEQY
D: NA; length: 12; J: TRBJ2-3; V: TRBV5-1; CDR3: ASSLASSTDTQY
D: NA; length: 12; J: TRBJ2-7; V: TRBV5-1; CDR3: ASSGQTGRREQY
D: NA; length: 13; J: TRBJ1-1; V: TRBV5-1; CDR3: ASSLELGGGTEAF
D: TRBD1; length: 12; J: TRBJ2-2; V: TRBV5-1; CDR3: ASFVGQATGELF